Listed below are T cell receptor beta chains from one sample, sequenced in a study of T cell responses to AZD1222 COVID-19 vaccine. The repertoire was sequenced with immunoSEQ multiplex PCR; TCRdb's copy has only in-frame clones and lacks some. The repertoire holds about 120,000 clones, about 92% seen once, with around 15% in the top ten. The sequences come from peripheral blood, collected on day 0 of AZD1222 vaccination. The receptors were gathered from an adult in good health. The conserved cysteine and the conserved F or W are not part of the CDR3 here. The order of the fields is V gene, CDR3 length, CDR3 protein.

v_call: TRBV7-9; cdr3_length: 12; cdr3_aa: ASSLSGGTDTQY
v_call: TRBV19; cdr3_length: 11; cdr3_aa: ASSLGGIGEQY
v_call: TRBV7-9; cdr3_length: 13; cdr3_aa: ASSTGTGSVYGYT
v_call: TRBV24-1; cdr3_length: 13; cdr3_aa: ATSDSGQPGGEQY
v_call: TRBV19; cdr3_length: 12; cdr3_aa: ASSIGKANYGYT
v_call: TRBV5-1; cdr3_length: 13; cdr3_aa: ASKLNVGGNQPQH
v_call: TRBV7-2; cdr3_length: 12; cdr3_aa: ASSPGPAQDEQY
v_call: TRBV28; cdr3_length: 18; cdr3_aa: ASSFRGVSRQDELMNEQY
v_call: TRBV28; cdr3_length: 11; cdr3_aa: ASSKGFSYGYT
v_call: TRBV9; cdr3_length: 11; cdr3_aa: ASSPPGTDTQY
v_call: TRBV14; cdr3_length: 12; cdr3_aa: ASSQSSYNSPLH
v_call: TRBV5-1; cdr3_length: 11; cdr3_aa: ASSLTSDQPQH
v_call: TRBV20-1; cdr3_length: 13; cdr3_aa: SASSLADTGETQY
v_call: TRBV5-1; cdr3_length: 15; cdr3_aa: ASSLDRGPYNTDTQY
v_call: TRBV7-8; cdr3_length: 14; cdr3_aa: ASSLARSLSNQPQH
v_call: TRBV29-1; cdr3_length: 12; cdr3_aa: SVIPTGTVDEQY
v_call: TRBV10-3; cdr3_length: 14; cdr3_aa: AISEPIDHSPETQY
v_call: TRBV5-4; cdr3_length: 11; cdr3_aa: ASSEPGIYEQY
v_call: TRBV2; cdr3_length: 12; cdr3_aa: ASSDGTGYTEAF
v_call: TRBV4-3; cdr3_length: 12; cdr3_aa: ASSQAHPYYEQY
v_call: TRBV9; cdr3_length: 13; cdr3_aa: ASSVGQGSNQPQH
v_call: TRBV2; cdr3_length: 13; cdr3_aa: ASSEMGGSYNEQF
v_call: TRBV25-1; cdr3_length: 11; cdr3_aa: ASSVRANEKLF
v_call: TRBV5-1; cdr3_length: 11; cdr3_aa: ASSLDSGYGYT
v_call: TRBV21-1; cdr3_length: 13; cdr3_aa: ASSNPAGHTGELF
v_call: TRBV29-1; cdr3_length: 13; cdr3_aa: SVEASGPSYNEQF
v_call: TRBV15; cdr3_length: 13; cdr3_aa: ATSRDVQGTDTQY
v_call: TRBV9; cdr3_length: 15; cdr3_aa: ASSEWRDPLSNYGYT
v_call: TRBV9; cdr3_length: 13; cdr3_aa: ASSDPPSRNTEAF
v_call: TRBV19; cdr3_length: 13; cdr3_aa: ASSSQTGGAYEQY
v_call: TRBV28; cdr3_length: 11; cdr3_aa: ASTELAKNIQY
v_call: TRBV30; cdr3_length: 13; cdr3_aa: AWSVRGRQTDTQY
v_call: TRBV11-2; cdr3_length: 13; cdr3_aa: ASSLGAGRDQPQH
v_call: TRBV19; cdr3_length: 13; cdr3_aa: ASSTLIEGQKKLF
v_call: TRBV14; cdr3_length: 12; cdr3_aa: ASSSPGLQYEQY
v_call: TRBV6-4; cdr3_length: 14; cdr3_aa: ASSDDSASSYNEQF
v_call: TRBV6-5; cdr3_length: 14; cdr3_aa: ASSYSGVHSGNTIY
v_call: TRBV6-5; cdr3_length: 12; cdr3_aa: ASSYSTTGYGYT
v_call: TRBV10-1; cdr3_length: 13; cdr3_aa: ASSAQRGPTDTQY
v_call: TRBV27; cdr3_length: 14; cdr3_aa: ASSPRTVGMNTEAF
v_call: TRBV5-1; cdr3_length: 15; cdr3_aa: ASSPQGLGTIYNEQF
v_call: TRBV6-2/TRBV6-3; cdr3_length: 17; cdr3_aa: ASSYMSSSQKEAKNIQY
v_call: TRBV29-1; cdr3_length: 13; cdr3_aa: SVLGVGTGSNEQF
v_call: TRBV19; cdr3_length: 14; cdr3_aa: ASSPTGIAGANVLT
v_call: TRBV18; cdr3_length: 12; cdr3_aa: ASSFPSGFNEQF
v_call: TRBV3-1/TRBV3-2; cdr3_length: 11; cdr3_aa: ASSQEVGTEAF
v_call: TRBV7-2; cdr3_length: 14; cdr3_aa: ASSSYVTSGGETQY
v_call: TRBV5-1; cdr3_length: 14; cdr3_aa: ASSSLEGQMNTEAF
v_call: TRBV27; cdr3_length: 13; cdr3_aa: ASSLSGTGSSPLH
v_call: TRBV3-1/TRBV3-2; cdr3_length: 13; cdr3_aa: ASSPLTGMAYEQY
v_call: TRBV4-1; cdr3_length: 13; cdr3_aa: ASSQEVGMNTEAF
v_call: TRBV28; cdr3_length: 20; cdr3_aa: ASSLSPRGGSRGQYNNQPQH
v_call: TRBV19; cdr3_length: 14; cdr3_aa: ASSIFRLDSNQPQH
v_call: TRBV12-5; cdr3_length: 11; cdr3_aa: ASQRGADQPQH
v_call: TRBV5-1; cdr3_length: 14; cdr3_aa: ASMLSLDSPSYEQY
v_call: TRBV7-9; cdr3_length: 15; cdr3_aa: ASSPTEWGVVNTEAF
v_call: TRBV28; cdr3_length: 14; cdr3_aa: ASSPPGQISNQPQH
v_call: TRBV7-9; cdr3_length: 13; cdr3_aa: ASSLLSGAAYGYT
v_call: TRBV29-1; cdr3_length: 10; cdr3_aa: SVNAGNTEAF